This T cell receptor (beta chain) is drawn from a study of blood T cell repertoires in COVID-19. Across the whole study: T cells, B-cell-depleted T cells, or PBMCs supplied cDNA or gDNA.

CDR1 is SEHNR and CDR2 is FQNEAQ in the germline V gene (reference sequence). V lost 3 bases and J lost 4, with 12 bases in between. CDR3 length equals 14 residues. Profiled with immunoSEQ multiplex PCR; TCRdb holds only in-frame clones, not every one. Of 52,000 or so clones in the sample, about 83% were seen once. The sample consisted of peripheral blood. The sequence was collected from a man aged 40-49 years with acute or convalescent COVID-19. The chain combines TRBV7-9 with TRBJ1-2; D not resolved. CDR3 sequence (DNA): TGTGCCAGCAGCTTGTCTGAGGATTTCTATGGCTACACCTTC. Translating it yields CASSLSEDFYGYTF.